The 14 T cell receptor beta chains presented below share a single source sample, sequenced in a study of technical replicates of blood from a handful of donors (TCRdb year 2017). The library was prepared using the immunoSEQ multiplex PCR assay. The source is immuneACCESS, and TCRdb retained only in-frame sequences with V and J called. Part of the clones is not carried over; for the studies checked, unresolved V genes explain less than half of this, and the remainder is unexplained. For this sample the table gives around 86,000 clones, of which about 96% were detected only once. More than 0.15% of the sample comes from the top ten. Sequenced sample: T cells isolated from PBMCs. These receptors all come from a human donor in good health.

The chain links TRBV7-9 to TRBJ2-7; D is perhaps TRBD1 (5 bases). The germline V gene has CDR1 SEHNR and CDR2 FQNEAQ (reference sequence). The CDR3 has 12 residues. V was trimmed by 5 bases and J by 3 bases, leaving 8 bases between them. The CDR3 DNA reads as TGTGCCAGCAGCGCGGACAACTACGAGCAGTACTTC. It specifies CASSADNYEQYF.

V gene TRBV13 combines with J gene TRBJ2-6; 16 bases are a match to TRBD2. The CDR3 runs to 19 residues. Germline assignment: CDR1 PRHDT and CDR2 FYEKMQ (reference sequence). V lost 4 bases and J lost 0; bases outside the gene matches: 3. The CDR3 DNA is TGTGCCAGCAGCTGGGGACTAGCGGGAGGGGGCTCTGGGGCCAACGTCCTGACTTTC. Amino acids: CASSWGLAGGGSGANVLTF.

The chain carries TRBV13 and TRBJ2-7; 11 bases align to TRBD1. J was trimmed by 3 bases and V by 5 bases; bases with no gene match: 6. Per the germline V gene, CDR1 is PRHDT and CDR2 is FYEKMQ (reference sequence). This CDR3 contains 15 residues. The chain's CDR3 is CASSIRDRGDYEQYF. The DNA for the CDR3 is TGTGCCAGCAGCATCCGGGACAGGGGGGACTACGAGCAGTACTTC.

The gene calls are TRBV2 and TRBJ1-1; 8 nucleotides agree with TRBD1. V dropped 9 bases and J dropped 3; count of bases not matched to a gene: 12. This CDR3 spans 15 amino acids. In germline, CDR1 is SNHLY, CDR2 FYNNEI. CDR3 in DNA: TGTGCCAGAGACCGGGACAGGCGCACAGACACTGAAGCTTTCTTT. Translation: CARDRDRRTDTEAFF.

The V gene is TRBV28, the J gene TRBJ2-5; the match to TRBD1 covers 12 bases. V was pared by 4 bases and J by 5 bases, with 8 bases of the junction left unmatched. The CDR3 consists of 16 residues. The germline V gene encodes CDR1 MDHEN and CDR2 SYDVKM. Here the CDR3 DNA reads TGTGCCAGCAGTTGGTTGGGACAGGGGGCCGGCGAGACCCAGTACTTC. This encodes CASSWLGQGAGETQYF.

This clone has only one observation. The rearrangement uses TRBV6-5 and TRBJ2-1; TRBD2 matches at 7 bases. Germline trimming cut 0 bases from V and 3 bases from J; bases unmatched to any gene: 2. The CDR3 extends over 15 amino acids. Germline loops: CDR1 MNHEY, CDR2 SVGAGI. The CDR3 reads CASSYSREVYNEQFF. DNA of the CDR3: TGTGCCAGCAGTTACTCCCGGGAGGTCTACAATGAGCAGTTCTTC.

The chain joins TRBV27 to TRBJ1-5; D remains unclear. This CDR3 is built from 15 residues. Germline V gene lookup returns CDR1 MNHEY and CDR2 SMNVEV (reference sequence). Trimming took 5 bases from V and 0 from J, leaving 11 bases between them. In nucleotides, the CDR3 is TGTGCCAGCAGTGATCACCCCTATAGCAATCAGCCCCAGCATTTT. This translates into CASSDHPYSNQPQHF.

The chain is built from TRBV4-1 and TRBJ2-7; D is unclear. V lost 2 bases and J lost 2, with 16 bases in between. The CDR3 totals 16 residues. CDR1 and CDR2 (germline): MGHRA, YSYEKL. CDR3 sequence: CASSQSNTRQAYEQYF. The CDR3 coding sequence is TGCGCCAGCAGCCAATCCAACACCAGGCAGGCCTACGAGCAGTACTTC.

V gene TRBV2 combines with J gene TRBJ2-1; 15 nucleotides align to TRBD2. The CDR3 length is 15 residues. The ends lost 4 bases at V and 7 bases at J; junction bases unmatched: 2. CDR1 and CDR2 from the germline V gene are SNHLY and FYNNEI. The CDR3 loop is CASSGTSGGANEQFF. The CDR3 DNA is TGTGCCAGCAGTGGGACTAGCGGGGGGGCTAATGAGCAGTTCTTC. Based on the CDR3 plus reference TRBV2 and TRBJ2-1, the full variable domain is EPEVTQTPSHQVTQMGQEVILRCVPISNHLYFYWYRQILGQKVEFLVSFYNNEISEKSEIFDDQFSVERPDGSNFTLKIRSTKLEDSAMYFCASSGTSGGANEQFFGPGTRLTVL.

The chain employs TRBV11-3 and TRBJ2-5; 8 bases match TRBD1. The DNA end lines up better with TRBJ2-7; the J call may be wrong. Germline loops: CDR1 SGHNT, CDR2 YENEEA. The CDR3 is made up of 15 amino acids. The chain's CDR3 is CASTSGQESSYEQYF. The CDR3 nucleotides read TGTGCCAGCACCTCGGGACAGGAGAGCTCCTACGAGCAGTACTTC.

The CDR3 nucleotides are TGCGCCAGCAGCAGGACAGGGTGGAACTACAATGAGCAGTTCTTC. This gives the protein CASSRTGWNYNEQFF. The gene calls are TRBV4-1 and TRBJ2-1; 8 positions match TRBD1. CDR3 size: 15 residues. With 5 bases clipped from V and 3 bases from J, the junction kept 6 bases outside the gene matches. Germline CDR1 MGHRA, CDR2 YSYEKL.

The gene calls are TRBV2 and TRBJ1-4; TRBD1 matches at 7 bases. Germline lookup yields CDR1 SNHLY and CDR2 FYNNEI. J lost 1 base, V lost 5 bases, and 13 bases had no gene match. The CDR3 is made up of 18 amino acids. The CDR3 here is CASSIDRDGHGTNEKLFF. Here the CDR3 DNA reads TGTGCCAGCAGTATTGACAGGGACGGTCATGGAACTAATGAAAAACTGTTTTTT.

With respect to this clone: The sample carries other DNA sequences with the same CDR3. J is TRBJ1-1 and V is TRBV19, with a weak D call TRBD1 (5 bases). The germline V gene has CDR1 LNHDA and CDR2 SQIVND (reference sequence). CDR3 length: 12 residues. Between the trimmed V and J ends, which lost 8 bases and 1 base, there was a span of 8 bases. The CDR3 sequence: CASATGNTEAFF. CDR3 nucleotide sequence: TGTGCCAGTGCTACAGGGAACACTGAAGCTTTCTTT.

The genes are TRBV7-9 and TRBJ2-5; unclear D gene. The CDR3 is 13 amino acids. Germline values: CDR1 SEHNR, CDR2 FQNEAQ (reference sequence). V lost 5 bases and J 1 base, leaving 8 bases between the germline ends. The DNA for the CDR3 is TGTGCCAGCAGCCCCACGGTCCAAGAGACCCAGTACTTC. Its translation: CASSPTVQETQYF.